This T cell receptor (beta chain) was found in a study of blood T cell repertoires in COVID-19. Here immunoSEQ multiplex PCR was the method, and the copy in TCRdb shows in-frame clones only, minus some. The sample contains 200,000 or so clones, roughly 80% of which appear only once. Germline loops: CDR1 WNHNN, CDR2 SYGVQD (reference sequence). This CDR3 has 13 residues. The V end was cut by 11 bases, the J end by 5 bases, with 16 bases between. The sequencing input was peripheral blood. The chain recombines TRBV10-1 with TRBJ1-5; D may be TRBD1 (5 bases). The TCR was taken from a man aged 55 to 70 with active or convalescent COVID-19. This CDR3 reads CAGPGQQDQPQHF. In DNA, the CDR3 is TGCGCCGGCCCCGGGCAACAGGATCAGCCCCAGCATTTT.